What follows are 29 T cell receptor beta chains derived from one specimen sequenced in a study of regulatory T cells in long-lasting Graves disease. Through Arm-PCR of CDR3 regions and iRepertoire HTBI primers, TCR beta libraries were built. TCRdb re-called the multiplex PCR reads with MiXCR, one entry per CDR3 protein. The table shows about 500,000 distinct CDR3 sequences, with 15% to 20% occurring only once. Indicated time point: newly diagnosed GD, antithyroid drugs for less than 3 months. TCR sequences were obtained from RNA taken from PBMCs. This sample was shared with a second study, whose subject was T cells in Graves' hyperthyroidism and ophthalmopathy.

The material was peripheral blood mononuclear cells (PBMCs), obtained at new diagnosis, from a patient treated with antithyroid drugs. The receptor set was obtained from a man aged 35 to 55 with Graves disease.

This chain links TRBV19 with TRBJ2-1; TRBD2 aligns across 9 bases. There are 14 residues in the CDR3. J lost 6 bases, V lost 6 bases, and 6 bases had no gene match. The germline CDR1 and CDR2 sequences are LNHDA and SQIVND (reference sequence). The CDR3 region is CASRTLAGTNEQFF. Written as DNA, the CDR3 is TGTGCCAGTAGGACTCTAGCGGGGACCAATGAGCAGTTCTTC.

The chain carries TRBV9 and TRBJ2-2; D is unresolved. The CDR3 length is 12 residues. V was clipped by 3 bases and J by 8 bases, with 8 bases between them. Germline lookup yields CDR1 SGDLS and CDR2 YYNGEE. CDR3 sequence reads: CASSAPPGELFF. As DNA, the CDR3 is TGTGCCAGCAGCGCTCCTCCTGGGGAGCTGTTTTTT.

At least ten counts were recorded for this clonotype. J is TRBJ2-5 and V is TRBV6-9; 8 nucleotides line up with TRBD2. V was clipped by 5 bases and J by 5 bases; unmatched bases: 10. Germline V lookup: CDR1 MNHGY, CDR2 SVAAGI. The CDR3 loop spans 15 amino acids. The CDR3: CASSPFGLARETQYF. Here the CDR3 DNA reads TGTGCCAGCAGTCCGTTCGGACTAGCACGGGAGACCCAGTACTTC.

This clonotype was observed a few times. The chain is built from TRBV29-1 and TRBJ1-4; 7 bases match TRBD1. Trimming took 7 bases from V and 4 from J; bases not matched to a gene: 6. Germline V gene lookup returns CDR1 SQVTM and CDR2 ANQGSEA. The CDR3 covers 13 residues. For the CDR3, the DNA is TGCAGCGGGAGGGACAGAATTAATGAAAAACTGTTTTTT. Its protein is CSGRDRINEKLFF. The full variable domain, completed using reference TRBV29-1 and TRBJ1-4, is SAVISQKPSRDICQRGTSLTIQCQVDSQVTMMFWYRQQPGQSLTLIATANQGSEATYESGFVIDKFPISRPNLTFSTLTVSNMSPEDSSIYLCSGRDRINEKLFFGSGTQLSVL.

This clonotype occurred a few times. The chain carries TRBV5-1 and TRBJ2-7; a weak D match, TRBD2 (6 bases). V shed 4 bases and J shed 3 bases, with 14 bases lying between them. From germline, CDR1 is SGHRS and CDR2 YFSETQ. The CDR3 is made up of 14 amino acids. The CDR3 bases are TGCGCCAGCAGCCCAAAGGAGGGGTACTACGAGCAGTACTTC. Translating gives CASSPKEGYYEQYF.

The table lists this clonotype with many counts. The chain recombines TRBV13 with TRBJ2-7, with D possibly being TRBD2 (6 bases). With 5 bases removed from V and 1 base from J, the gap between germline ends came to 21 bases. The CDR3 is made up of 17 amino acids. The germline CDR1 and CDR2 sequences are PRHDT and FYEKMQ (reference sequence). The CDR3 loop is CASSLSYRRLGSYEQYF. CDR3 DNA sequence: TGTGCCAGCAGCCTCTCCTATAGACGACTAGGTTCCTACGAGCAGTACTTC.

V and J are TRBV20-1 and TRBJ2-7; D possibly corresponds to TRBD2 (5 bases). CDR1 and CDR2 from the germline V gene are DFQATT and SNEGSKA (reference sequence). The CDR3 spans 15 residues. Trimming left V 5 bases short and J 2 bases short, with 19 bases between. For the CDR3, the DNA is TGCAGTGCTCCCAAGGGTCTAGCTGATACCTACGAGCAGTACTTC. It is translated as CSAPKGLADTYEQYF.

The genes are TRBV7-2 and TRBJ2-2; D ambiguous. This CDR3 comprises 15 residues. Looked up from germline, CDR1 is SGHTA and CDR2 is FQGNSA. Deletions cut 4 bases from V and 7 bases from J, with 16 bases between. CDR3: CASSSIMGFVGELFF. The CDR3 bases are TGTGCCAGCAGCTCGATAATGGGGTTTGTCGGGGAGCTGTTTTTT.

This clonotype was seen repeatedly, ten times or more. This chain joins TRBV27 and TRBJ2-1, with D perhaps matching TRBD2 (6 bases). Trimming took off 1 base at V and 0 bases at J, with 16 bases between the two ends. The CDR3 is made up of 18 amino acids. Germline V gene sequence: CDR1 MNHEY, CDR2 SMNVEV (reference sequence). CDR3 in DNA: TGTGCCAGCAGTTTATGGGGGACTGGAACCCTCTCCTACAATGAGCAGTTCTTC. Translating it yields CASSLWGTGTLSYNEQFF.

This clonotype occurred many times. This chain's CDR3 is CASSLVGQEATQYF. The CDR3 DNA sequence: TGCGCCAGCAGCTTGGTGGGACAGGAGGCGACCCAGTACTTC. The chain carries TRBV5-1 and TRBJ2-5; 8 bases line up with TRBD1. The J segment lost 7 bases and the V segment lost 0 bases, leaving 5 bases of the junction unmatched. Germline CDR1 reads SGHRS; CDR2 reads YFSETQ. The CDR3 covers 14 residues.

This clonotype was detected many times. V is TRBV10-3 and J is TRBJ1-5, with D possibly being TRBD1 (5 bases). This CDR3 contains 17 residues. V was pared by 4 bases and J by 4 bases, with 20 bases between. Per germline, CDR1 ENHRY and CDR2 SYGVKD. The CDR3 reads CAISGEGGQGGNQPQHF. DNA for the CDR3: TGTGCCATCAGTGGGGAGGGTGGCCAGGGCGGAAATCAGCCCCAGCATTTT.

About this clonotype: A much larger clone sits a single nucleotide away, making a read error possible. The gene calls are TRBV20-1 and TRBJ2-1, with 8 bases lining up with TRBD2. Germline lookup yields CDR1 DFQATT and CDR2 SNEGSKA (reference sequence). The CDR3 runs to 15 residues. J was trimmed by 0 bases and V by 6 bases; bases with no gene match: 7. For the CDR3, the DNA is TGCAGTGCCATCGGGGGGGCTCCCTCCTACAATGAGCAGTTCTTC. Its protein product is CSAIGGAPSYNEQFF.

The V call is TRBV25-1, the J call TRBJ2-5; 7 bases match TRBD2. With 3 bases clipped from V and 4 bases from J, the junction kept 5 bases outside the gene matches. The CDR3 sequence is 14 residues long. CDR1 is MGHDK and CDR2 is SYGVNS in the germline V gene. The CDR3 DNA reads as TGTGCCAGCAGTGACTGGGCGGGAGCAGAGACCCAGTACTTC. This encodes CASSDWAGAETQYF.

This clonotype occurred a few times. The chain carries TRBV18 and TRBJ2-1; unclear D gene. Germline V CDR1 and CDR2: KGHSH, LQKENI. This CDR3 is 17 amino acids long. The germline V and J ends were trimmed by 5 bases and 4 bases, with 21 bases remaining between them. The chain's CDR3 is CASSSYVDLGSYNEQFF. Here the CDR3 DNA reads TGTGCCAGCTCATCTTACGTGGATCTTGGCTCGTACAATGAGCAGTTCTTC.

The chain joins TRBV19 to TRBJ2-6; D remains unclear. Germline CDR1 is LNHDA and CDR2 is SQIVND (reference sequence). V was clipped by 2 bases and J by 3 bases, with 8 bases between them. The CDR3 extends over 15 amino acids. CDR3 sequence reads: CASSIKGNGANVLTF. The CDR3 DNA reads TGTGCCAGTAGTATAAAGGGAAATGGGGCCAACGTCCTGACTTTC. The full variable domain, completed using reference TRBV19 and TRBJ2-6, is DGGITQSPKYLFRKEGQNVTLSCEQNLNHDAMYWYRQDPGQGLRLIYYSQIVNDFQKGDIAEGYSVSREKKESFPLTVTSAQKNPTAFYLCASSIKGNGANVLTFGAGSRLTVL.

This clonotype was detected many times. This chain joins TRBV29-1 and TRBJ2-7; no firm D call. V shed 4 bases and J shed 0 bases, with 10 bases lying between them. This CDR3 is 13 amino acids long. The V gene's germline CDR1 is SQVTM and CDR2 ANQGSEA. CDR3 in amino acids: CSVVLGSSYEQYF. As DNA, the CDR3 is TGCAGCGTTGTTCTAGGCAGCTCCTACGAGCAGTACTTC.

As for this clonotype: A far larger clone is only one base removed, so a read error is likely. CDR3 protein: CASSLAYIYEQFF. CDR3 sequence (DNA): TGTGCCAGCAGCTTAGCGTACATCTACGAGCAGTTCTTC. The V call is TRBV11-2, the J call TRBJ2-1; D is undetermined. The CDR3 length is 13 residues. V dropped 1 base and J dropped 10 bases, with 11 bases sitting between them. Germline values: CDR1 SGHAT, CDR2 FQNNGV. The full variable domain, rest sourced from reference TRBV11-2 and TRBJ2-1, is EAGVAQSPRYKIIEKRQSVAFWCNPISGHATLYWYQQILGQGPKLLIQFQNNGVVDDSQLPKDRFSAERLKGVDSTLKIQPAKLEDSAVYLCASSLAYIYEQFFGPGTRLTVL.

This clonotype was seen a few times. The rearrangement uses TRBV20-1 and TRBJ2-5, with TRBD2 matching over 7 bases. The germline CDR1 and CDR2 sequences are DFQATT and SNEGSKA (reference sequence). V shed 0 bases, J shed 4 bases, and the junction held 2 bases outside the gene matches. This CDR3 is 13 amino acids long. DNA for the CDR3: TGCAGTGCTAGAGACCCTAGCGGAGAGACCCAGTACTTC. Translation gives CSARDPSGETQYF.

This clonotype was seen only a few times. This chain connects TRBV14 to TRBJ1-4, with D unclear. Germline CDR1 reads SGHDN; CDR2 reads FVKESK. This CDR3 is built from 15 residues. The V end lost 0 bases, the J end lost 4 bases, and 9 bases lay between the germline ends. The CDR3 loop reads CASSQEVRYNEKLFF. For the CDR3, the DNA is TGTGCCAGCAGCCAAGAGGTCCGATATAATGAAAAACTGTTTTTT. Filled out from reference TRBV14 and TRBJ1-4, the complete variable domain reads EAGVTQFPSHSVIEKGQTVTLRCDPISGHDNLYWYRRVMGKEIKFLLHFVKESKQDESGMPNNRFLAERTGGTYSTLKVQPAELEDSGVYFCASSQEVRYNEKLFFGSGTQLSVL.

This clonotype appeared many times. V gene TRBV12-3 or TRBV12-4 combines with J gene TRBJ2-7; D gene unclear. V shed 5 bases and J shed 1 base, with 9 bases lying between them. This CDR3 is built from 13 residues. CDR3 coding DNA: TGTGCCAGCAGTGCCGATGCGTCCTACGAGCAGTACTTC. It is translated as CASSADASYEQYF.

The chain recombines TRBV3-1 with TRBJ2-1; D perhaps matches TRBD2 (6 bases). Trimming left V 0 bases short and J 0 bases short, with 12 bases between. The germline V gene encodes CDR1 LGHDT and CDR2 YNNKEL (reference sequence). The CDR3 totals 17 residues. CDR3 region: CASSQDYSGSSYNEQFF. DNA of the CDR3: TGTGCCAGCAGCCAAGACTATAGCGGAAGCTCCTACAATGAGCAGTTCTTC.

This clonotype has ten or more counts. The V call is TRBV5-6, the J call TRBJ2-1; possible D gene TRBD2, 5 bases. Germline values: CDR1 SGHDT, CDR2 YYEEEE. The CDR3 covers 15 residues. V lost 3 bases and J 7 bases, leaving 17 bases between the germline ends. For the CDR3, the DNA is TGTGCCAGCAGCTCGCTAGGGAGTTTAATAAATGAGCAGTTCTTC. Its translation is CASSSLGSLINEQFF.

This clonotype was seen many times. This chain uses TRBV3-1 with TRBJ2-4; D remains ambiguous. CDR3 length: 15 residues. The germline V gene has CDR1 LGHDT and CDR2 YNNKEL (reference sequence). V lost 3 bases, J lost 0 bases, and 9 bases lay in between. This CDR3 reads CASSHGSVAKNIQYF. CDR3 nucleotides: TGTGCCAGCAGCCATGGCAGCGTAGCCAAAAACATTCAGTACTTC.

This clonotype was seen repeatedly, ten times or more. The J gene is TRBJ2-2, the V gene TRBV12-3 or TRBV12-4; 7 positions agree with TRBD1. Unmatched junction bases numbered 14, after V lost 9 bases and J lost 13 bases. The CDR3 sequence is 13 residues long. For the CDR3, the DNA is TGTGCCAGTAAGGGACAGCCAGGCGTAAGGCTGTTTTTT. Translated: CASKGQPGVRLFF.

This clonotype showed up just once. The chain joins TRBV7-2 to TRBJ2-7, with D perhaps matching TRBD1 (8 bases). CDR3 length equals 16 residues. V was pared by 0 bases and J by 3 bases, with 15 bases between. The germline V gene has CDR1 SGHTA and CDR2 FQGNSA. The CDR3 here is CASSLAGNRGGYEQYF. The CDR3 DNA reads as TGTGCCAGCAGCTTAGCTGGCAACAGGGGGGGCTACGAGCAGTACTTC.

As to this clonotype: One base away lies a much larger clone, so this may be a sequencing read error. The chain employs TRBV27 and TRBJ2-4; D may correspond to TRBD1 or TRBD2 (5 bases each). This CDR3 contains 12 residues. Germline CDR1 and CDR2: MNHEY and SMNVEV (reference sequence). The CDR3 DNA is TGTGCCAGCAGTGATGAGATAGCAGGGACGTTCTTC. Translating it yields CASSDEIAGTFF.

This clonotype was counted between two and nine times. The chain combines TRBV28 with TRBJ1-5; D not resolved. From germline, CDR1 is MDHEN and CDR2 SYDVKM. This CDR3 region has 11 residues. The CDR3 DNA is TGTGCGAGTTATAGCAATCAGCCCCAGCATTTT. Protein sequence: CASYSNQPQHF.

Ten or more counts support this clonotype. CDR3 sequence: CAWSDPMGGRYEQYF. In nucleotides, the CDR3 is TGTGCCTGGAGCGATCCAATGGGTGGTCGGTACGAGCAGTACTTC. This rearrangement joins TRBV30 to TRBJ2-7; D unresolved. The CDR3 sequence is 15 residues long. The germline V gene has CDR1 GTSNPN and CDR2 SVGIG (reference sequence). V was shortened by 3 bases and J by 4 bases, with 19 bases between the two germline ends.

A few counts support this clonotype. CDR3 loop: CATSDRTGGAQNIQYF. DNA for the CDR3: TGTGCCACCAGTGATCGGACAGGGGGCGCCCAAAACATTCAGTACTTC. V and J are TRBV24-1 and TRBJ2-4; 11 bases match TRBD1. The V gene end was trimmed by 3 bases and the J gene end by 5 bases; junction bases not matched to a gene: 5. CDR3 length: 16 amino acids. The germline gives CDR1 KGHDR, CDR2 SFDVKD.